This TCR beta chain was profiled in a study of blood T cell repertoires in COVID-19. As for the study in general: Spain, Italy and the United States supplied samples that represented acute and convalescent COVID-19. From T cells, B-cell-depleted T cells, or PBMCs came the material, which was cDNA or gDNA.

CDR3 length: 18 amino acids. After removal of 5 bases from V and 2 bases from J, the junction contained 10 bases not matched to a gene. Germline CDR1 reads SGHTA; CDR2 reads FQGNSA. Authors' data handling: Amplification from reference gene primers served as the basis for estimated nucleated cell counts. Sequencing was performed with immunoSEQ multiplex PCR; in TCRdb, only in-frame clones are kept and a portion is missing. V and J calls and clone size are given by that table; D and trimming were obtained from the DNA. The sample includes some 200,000 clones, roughly 75% of them seen just once. Source material: peripheral blood. The chain combines TRBV7-2 with TRBJ2-2, with 11 bases identical to TRBD1. This sequence originates from a woman in her 70s with acute or convalescent COVID-19. The CDR3 DNA is TGTGCCAGCAGCCCGAGGACAGGGGGCGGAAGAAACACCGGGGAGCTGTTTTTT. It specifies CASSPRTGGGRNTGELFF.